The text below deals with one T cell receptor (beta chain). The antigen is unknown. These data come from a study of cytomegalovirus exposure and HLA in healthy donors. General observations from the study: Accounts indicate the classifier identified cytomegalovirus status with strong specificity and sensitivity. A later examination showed that TCR association rates differed by HLA locus, with DRB1 most and HLA-C fewest.

Amplification used 60 Vbeta primers and 13 Jbeta primers. The protocol was immunoSEQ multiplex PCR, while the TCRdb copy is restricted to in-frame clones and leaves out a portion. The sample includes 90,000 to 110,000 clones, just under 70% of them seen just once. Germline lookup yields CDR1 SGHTA and CDR2 FQGNSA. V shed 3 bases, J shed 4 bases, and the junction held 3 bases outside the gene matches. The CDR3 consists of 15 residues. Sequenced sample: PBMCs. The receptor was derived from a woman between 70 and 85 years old in good health and CMV-seropositive. The chain has TRBV7-2 and TRBJ2-7; TRBD2 aligns across 13 bases. CDR3 amino acids: CASSFGLAGVYEQYF. The CDR3 DNA sequence: TGTGCCAGCAGCTTCGGACTAGCGGGGGTATACGAGCAGTACTTC. Looking up the rest from reference TRBV7-2 and TRBJ2-7 gives the full variable domain: GAGVSQSPSNKVTEKGKDVELRCDPISGHTALYWYRQSLGQGLEFLIYFQGNSAPDKSGLPSDRFSAERTGGSVSTLTIQRTQQEDSAVYLCASSFGLAGVYEQYFGPGTRLTVT.